Below, one T cell receptor beta chain is given with its context. The clone's antigen remains unknown. Base quality data are lacking; no much larger clone is found one base away. From the germline V gene, CDR1 is MDHEN and CDR2 is SYDVKM. Between the V and J ends, shortened by 2 bases and 5 bases respectively, the junction contains 19 bases. Inclusive of the bounding cysteine and phenylalanine, the CDR3 is 17 residues long. Only CDR3 DNA is held: 51 bases, read in frame from base 1. The time point label for this specimen denotes: baseline before first vaccination. Vaccinee samples were obtained from the UK trials COV001 and COV002, which included a single-blind randomized controlled phase 2/3 trial of AZD1222 (ChAdOx1 nCoV-19) in healthy adults. For TCRbeta chain sequencing, PBMC samples were collected from trial participants at day 0 and at day 28 after the second dose. This entry belongs to a study of T cell responses to AZD1222 COVID-19 vaccine (dated by TCRdb to the early 2020s). Study-wide context: AZD1222 recipients whose second dose came at about 4 weeks and those whose second dose came at about 12 weeks were combined into one group, since spike-specific TCR depth and breadth did not differ between the two schedules. A total of over 230 trial participants underwent TCR sequencing, of whom nearly 210 had received two doses of AZD1222 and around 26 had received two doses of the MenACWY control vaccine. Enrollment into the trials was organized by age into subgroups of 18-55, 56-69 and 70-plus years, and those subgroups contained roughly 150, 30 and 60 TCR-sequenced participants, respectively. Study-wide findings and limitations: Participants were mostly white British and included more females than males, and it was suggested by the authors that clonal diversity may have been underestimated. The vaccine-associated CD4 TCRs covered the entire spike protein, and the dominant responses fell in regions 160-218 and 743-854. Conclusions about previously exposed vaccinees were limited because only six AZD1222 recipients were SARS-CoV-2 seropositive at baseline. The 56-69-year group was small, and its depth increase did not reach significance, likely because of low power. Epitopes outside the regions mutated in the B.1.351 and B.1.1.7 variants were reportedly recognized by nearly half of the unique spike-specific TCRs. Spike-specific TCR breadth and depth rose significantly after two AZD1222 doses compared with day 0 and with MenACWY recipients. Because no day 14 peak-response samples were available, repertoires were characterized only after the peak T cell response.

The CDR3 regions of human TCRbeta chains were analyzed by immunosequencing. The source study handled its data this way. Repertoire TCRs were matched against a reference library of SARS-CoV-2-specific TCRs generated with the MIRA antigen-specificity platform. Breadth was defined as the fraction of unique TCRs that were SARS-CoV-2-associated, and depth was defined as the fraction of total T cells that were SARS-CoV-2-associated. Using the MIRA data, each spike-specific TCR was mapped to the spike region that the TCR reacts to and placed in a CD4 or CD8 class. Log10-transformed breadth and depth values were compared by one-way ANOVA with Sidak's multiple comparisons tests. TCRdb holds this immuneACCESS table with in-frame rearrangements only. Some clones are missing; in checked studies, unresolved V genes explain under half, and the rest has no known cause. Clone size and the V and J calls come from that table; the DNA yielded D and trimming. The sample data list over 75,000 clones, and more than 75% of these were observed just once. Approximately 3% of the sample is held by the ten biggest clonotypes.

The clonotype originates from an adult in good health. The rearrangement joined TRBV28 to TRBJ1-5; a confident D gene designation cannot be given. Sequencing was performed on peripheral blood, taken on day 0 of AZD1222 vaccination. Read as DNA, the sequence is TGTGCCAGCAGTTTACAGGTAGTTCTGATGGCGGATCAGCCCCAGCATTTT. Translated, it gives CASSLQVVLMADQPQHF.